A single sample is the source of the 5 T cell receptor beta chains below, sequenced in a study of identical twins. TCRdb reprocessed the 5' RACE reads via MiXCR and lists one record per CDR3 protein. The sample lists fewer than 650,000 distinct CDR3 sequences, approximately 10% occurring once. This sample was also put to use in a study of yellow fever vaccine responses in identical twins.

Sequenced material: PBMCs. The receptors were sampled from a woman between 18 and 29 years old in good health.

This rearrangement joins TRBV24-1 to TRBJ2-3; D tentatively fits TRBD1 or TRBD2 (5 bases each). Trimming shortened V by 2 bases and J by 3 bases, and 14 bases separated the two germline ends. In germline, CDR1 is KGHDR, CDR2 SFDVKD. This CDR3 spans 16 amino acids. The CDR3 DNA is TGTGCCACCAGTGATTCTGCAGGGAGTTTGACAGATACGCAGTATTTT. Amino acid sequence: CATSDSAGSLTDTQYF.

This clonotype came up many times. The chain carries TRBV5-6 and TRBJ2-2; no clear D. Trimming left V 0 bases short and J 1 base short, with 7 bases between. CDR3 length: 15 residues. Germline V gene data show CDR1 as SGHDT and CDR2 as YYEEEE. In DNA form, the CDR3 reads TGTGCCAGCAGCTTGGCCAAGTTGAACACCGGGGAGCTGTTTTTT. This encodes CASSLAKLNTGELFF.

The sample holds many counts of this clonotype. This chain links TRBV11-3 with TRBJ1-1, with D perhaps matching TRBD1 (5 bases). Germline assignment: CDR1 SGHNT and CDR2 YENEEA. The CDR3 loop spans 13 amino acids. Trimming took off 5 bases at V and 2 bases at J, with 9 bases between the two ends. The CDR3, as DNA: TGTGCCAGCAGCCCCCAGGGTAACACTGAAGCTTTCTTT. Translated: CASSPQGNTEAFF.

This clonotype was detected a few times. V is TRBV7-9 and J is TRBJ2-1, with D possibly TRBD1 on 6 matching bases. Germline V gene lookup returns CDR1 SEHNR and CDR2 FQNEAQ (reference sequence). The V end was cut by 3 bases, the J end by 4 bases, with 10 bases between. The CDR3 runs to 14 residues. The CDR3 protein is CASSFLDRYNEQFF. The DNA for the CDR3 is TGTGCCAGCAGCTTCCTGGACAGATACAATGAGCAGTTCTTC.

This clonotype came up many times. The chain is built from TRBV3-1 and TRBJ1-4; D gene ambiguous. CDR3 length: 14 amino acids. V was shortened by 2 bases and J by 5 bases, with 9 bases between the two germline ends. Germline V gene lookup returns CDR1 LGHDT and CDR2 YNNKEL (reference sequence). The CDR3 DNA reads as TGTGCCAGCAGCCAAAGTCAGTTAAATGAAAAACTGTTTTTT. Its protein is CASSQSQLNEKLFF.